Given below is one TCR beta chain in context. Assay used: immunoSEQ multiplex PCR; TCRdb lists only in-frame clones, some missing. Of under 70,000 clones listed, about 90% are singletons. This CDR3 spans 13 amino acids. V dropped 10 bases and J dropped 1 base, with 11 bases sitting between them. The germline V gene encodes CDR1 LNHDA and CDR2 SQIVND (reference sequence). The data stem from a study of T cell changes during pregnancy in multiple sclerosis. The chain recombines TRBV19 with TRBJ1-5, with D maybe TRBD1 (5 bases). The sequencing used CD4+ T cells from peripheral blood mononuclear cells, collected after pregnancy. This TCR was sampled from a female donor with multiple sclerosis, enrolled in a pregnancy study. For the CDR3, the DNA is TGTGCCACGACAGTCAACAGCAATCAGCCCCAGCATTTT. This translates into CATTVNSNQPQHF.